The 17 T cell receptor beta chains reported below all come from one sample, sequenced in a study of blood T cell repertoires in COVID-19. Sequencing used immunoSEQ multiplex PCR; TCRdb keeps in-frame clones, though not all of them. The top ten hold 2.9% of the sample, which has approximately 240,000 clones, approximately 85% seen once. Sequenced input: peripheral blood. The source of these receptors is a man in his forties or fifties who had recovered from COVID-19.

The chain carries TRBV3-1 (or the pseudogene TRBV3-2) and TRBJ2-3; no clear D. From germline, CDR1 is LGHDT and CDR2 YNNKEL (reference sequence). V gave up 0 bases and J gave up 6 bases, with 13 bases separating them. This CDR3 comprises 15 residues. The CDR3 loop reads CASSQELLAADTQYF. CDR3 DNA: TGTGCCAGCAGCCAAGAGCTGCTCGCCGCGGATACGCAGTATTTT.

The chain carries TRBV5-1 and TRBJ1-4, with TRBD1 identical over 9 bases. V was clipped by 4 bases and J by 9 bases; unmatched bases: 10. The CDR3 contains 15 residues. The germline V gene encodes CDR1 SGHRS and CDR2 YFSETQ. This CDR3 reads CASSPGQGGRQKLFF. Here the CDR3 DNA reads TGCGCCAGCAGCCCGGGACAGGGTGGCAGGCAAAAACTGTTTTTT.

V and J are TRBV10-3 and TRBJ2-3, with TRBD2 matching 12 bases. Trimming took 0 bases from V and 6 from J; bases not matched to a gene: 1. This CDR3 spans 15 amino acids. Germline CDR1 reads ENHRY; CDR2 reads SYGVKD. The CDR3 here is CAISESGLAGDTQYF. In DNA form, the CDR3 reads TGTGCCATCAGTGAGTCTGGACTAGCGGGGGATACGCAGTATTTT.

V is TRBV19 and J is TRBJ1-5; D is perhaps TRBD1 (5 bases). Between the trimmed V and J ends, which lost 3 bases and 8 bases, there was a span of 14 bases. Germline CDR1 and CDR2: LNHDA and SQIVND (reference sequence). This CDR3 is built from 14 residues. Written as DNA, the CDR3 is TGTGCCAGTAGTATTCAAGGGGAGGGCAAGCCCCAGCATTTT. This gives the protein CASSIQGEGKPQHF.

This clone occurred a few times. The V and J genes are TRBV5-6 and TRBJ1-2; tentatively, D is TRBD1 (5 bases). Germline CDR1 is SGHDT and CDR2 is YYEEEE. V lost 1 base to trimming and J lost 8 bases, with 18 bases between them. This CDR3 region has 15 residues. CDR3 nucleotides: TGTGCCAGCAGCTTGAGGGGCATCGTCGGCGGAGGCTACACCTTC. Translation gives CASSLRGIVGGGYTF. Looking up the rest from reference TRBV5-6 and TRBJ1-2 gives the full variable domain: DAGVTQSPTHLIKTRGQQVTLRCSPKSGHDTVSWYQQALGQGPQFIFQYYEEEERQRGNFPDRFSGHQFPNYSSELNVNALLLGDSALYLCASSLRGIVGGGYTFGSGTRLTVV.

This clone was seen only a few times. The chain employs TRBV11-2 and TRBJ2-7; TRBD1 agrees at 12 bases. From germline, CDR1 is SGHAT and CDR2 FQNNGV. V gave up 8 bases and J gave up 6 bases; unmatched junction bases: 5. The CDR3 is made up of 13 amino acids. DNA of the CDR3: TGTGCCAGCGGCCGGGACAGGGGGCGCGAGCAGTACTTC. This gives the protein CASGRDRGREQYF.

V usage is TRBV19 and J usage is TRBJ1-1; D gene uncertain. CDR3 length: 14 amino acids. Germline V gene data show CDR1 as LNHDA and CDR2 as SQIVND (reference sequence). Deletions cut 5 bases from V and 1 base from J, with 11 bases between. Here the CDR3 reads CASSRSGSNTEAFF. CDR3 sequence (DNA): TGTGCCAGTAGTCGGTCGGGATCGAACACTGAAGCTTTCTTT.

This chain links TRBV28 with TRBJ2-1, with 12 nucleotides matching TRBD2. This CDR3 comprises 19 residues. CDR1 MDHEN and CDR2 SYDVKM come from the germline V gene. Trimming removed 3 bases from V and 0 bases from J; junction bases left unmatched: 9. The CDR3: CASSFQGLAGGSSYNEQFF. DNA for the CDR3: TGTGCCAGCAGTTTTCAAGGCCTAGCGGGGGGGAGCTCCTACAATGAGCAGTTCTTC.

This clone was found once. The CDR3 DNA sequence: TGTGCCAGCTCACCGTGGCCGAGGGGCACAGATACGCAGTATTTT. Translated, it gives CASSPWPRGTDTQYF. The chain recombines TRBV18 with TRBJ2-3; a weak D match, TRBD2 (5 bases). The CDR3 is made up of 15 amino acids. V shed 3 bases and J shed 1 base, with 11 bases lying between them. Germline lookup yields CDR1 KGHSH and CDR2 LQKENI.

This clone was counted only a few times. V and J are TRBV10-3 and TRBJ2-7; D is uncertain. The CDR3 contains 12 residues. Germline V gene sequence: CDR1 ENHRY, CDR2 SYGVKD. With 3 bases removed from V and 6 bases from J, the gap between germline ends came to 9 bases. The CDR3 sequence is CAISDRHFEQYF. The CDR3 DNA is TGTGCCATCAGTGATCGACACTTCGAGCAGTACTTC.

This sequence joins TRBV5-1 and TRBJ2-3; weak D call: TRBD2 (6 bases). Germline V CDR1 and CDR2: SGHRS, YFSETQ. V was trimmed by 4 bases and J by 6 bases, leaving 15 bases between them. The CDR3 covers 14 residues. The CDR3: CASSGGTGRDTQYF. Here the CDR3 DNA reads TGCGCCAGCAGCGGGGGGACTGGCCGCGATACGCAGTATTTT. Using reference TRBV5-1 and TRBJ2-3 for the parts outside the CDR3, the full variable domain is KAGVTQTPRYLIKTRGQQVTLSCSPISGHRSVSWYQQTPGQGLQFLFEYFSETQRNKGNFPGRFSGRQFSNSRSEMNVSTLELGDSALYLCASSGGTGRDTQYFGPGTRLTVL.

The CDR3 spells CATSERASTGETQYF. The CDR3 DNA sequence: TGTGCCACCAGTGAGCGGGCCTCGACGGGAGAGACCCAGTACTTC. This chain joins TRBV24-1 and TRBJ2-5, with D possibly being TRBD2 (5 bases). The V gene lost 4 bases and the J gene lost 4 bases, with 15 bases spanning the gap. Looked up from germline, CDR1 is KGHDR and CDR2 is SFDVKD. The CDR3 runs 15 residues.

Only a few counts were recorded for this clone. The V and J genes are TRBV29-1 and TRBJ1-1; D is possibly TRBD1 (5 bases). Trimming took off 2 bases at V and 0 bases at J, with 16 bases between the two ends. Germline V gene lookup returns CDR1 SQVTM and CDR2 ANQGSEA. The CDR3 sequence is 16 residues long. The CDR3 loop is CSVELGRALVNTEAFF. Here the CDR3 DNA reads TGCAGCGTTGAATTAGGCAGGGCATTGGTGAACACTGAAGCTTTCTTT.

The rearrangement uses TRBV28 and TRBJ2-1, with D tentatively TRBD1 (5 bases). V was pared by 2 bases and J by 2 bases, with 7 bases between. Per the germline V gene, CDR1 is MDHEN and CDR2 is SYDVKM. This CDR3 contains 14 residues. The CDR3 nucleotides read TGTGCCAGCAGTTTAAGGGGTACCTACAATGAGCAGTTCTTC. Translated: CASSLRGTYNEQFF.

This sequence joins TRBV11-3 and TRBJ2-1; the match to TRBD2 covers 7 bases. Germline CDR1 is SGHNT and CDR2 is YENEEA. V dropped 1 base and J dropped 4; count of bases not matched to a gene: 16. This CDR3 comprises 19 residues. CDR3 loop: CASSLGGRTRSLYYNEQFF. In DNA form, the CDR3 reads TGTGCCAGCAGCTTAGGAGGTCGGACTAGGAGCCTGTATTACAATGAGCAGTTCTTC.

The chain is built from TRBV30 and TRBJ2-2; D is ambiguous. Per germline, CDR1 GTSNPN and CDR2 SVGIG (reference sequence). The CDR3 consists of 15 residues. Between the trimmed V and J ends, which lost 1 base and 1 base, there was a span of 10 bases. In DNA form, the CDR3 reads TGTGCCTGGAGTGCCTCCCTATGGAACACCGGGGAGCTGTTTTTT. Translating it yields CAWSASLWNTGELFF.

The chain links TRBV28 to TRBJ1-6; 12 positions agree with TRBD1. The ends lost 6 bases at V and 7 bases at J; junction bases unmatched: 10. Germline CDR1 and CDR2: MDHEN and SYDVKM. The CDR3 loop spans 17 amino acids. This chain's CDR3 is CASSSPGQGARNSPLHF. CDR3 DNA: TGTGCCAGCAGCTCTCCGGGACAGGGGGCGCGGAATTCACCCCTCCACTTT.